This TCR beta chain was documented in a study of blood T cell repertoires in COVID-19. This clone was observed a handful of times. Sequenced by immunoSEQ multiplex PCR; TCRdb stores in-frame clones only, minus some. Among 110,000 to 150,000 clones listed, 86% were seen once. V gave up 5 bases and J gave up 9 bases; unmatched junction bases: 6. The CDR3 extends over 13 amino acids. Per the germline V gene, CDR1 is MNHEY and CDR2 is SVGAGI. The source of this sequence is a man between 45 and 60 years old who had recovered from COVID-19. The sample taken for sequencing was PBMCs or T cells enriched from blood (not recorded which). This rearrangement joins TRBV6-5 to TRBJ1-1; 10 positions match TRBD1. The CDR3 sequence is CASSPPGQGKAFF. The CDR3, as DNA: TGTGCCAGCAGTCCCCCGGGACAGGGGAAAGCTTTCTTT.